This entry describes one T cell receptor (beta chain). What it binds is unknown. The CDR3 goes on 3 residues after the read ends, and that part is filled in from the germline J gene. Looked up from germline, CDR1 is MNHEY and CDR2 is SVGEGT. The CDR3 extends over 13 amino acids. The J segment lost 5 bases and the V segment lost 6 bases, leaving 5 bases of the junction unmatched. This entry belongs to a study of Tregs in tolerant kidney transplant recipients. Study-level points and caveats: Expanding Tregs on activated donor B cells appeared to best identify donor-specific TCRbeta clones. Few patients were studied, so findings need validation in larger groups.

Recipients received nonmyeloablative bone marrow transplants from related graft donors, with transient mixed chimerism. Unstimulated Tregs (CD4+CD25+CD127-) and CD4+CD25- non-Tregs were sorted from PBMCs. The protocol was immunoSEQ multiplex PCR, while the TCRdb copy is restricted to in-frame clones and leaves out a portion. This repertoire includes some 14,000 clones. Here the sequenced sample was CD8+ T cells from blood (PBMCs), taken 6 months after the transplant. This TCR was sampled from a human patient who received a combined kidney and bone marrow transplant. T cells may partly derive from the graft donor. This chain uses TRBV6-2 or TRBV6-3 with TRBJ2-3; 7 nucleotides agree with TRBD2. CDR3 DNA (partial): TGTGCCAGCAGGAGACTAGCAGGAGATACG. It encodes CASRRLAGDT. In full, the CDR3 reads CASRRLAGDTQYF.